A single sample is the source of the 22 T cell receptor beta chains below, sequenced in a study of neurological immune-mediated disorders. TCRdb recomputed calls from the 5' RACE reads with MiXCR, one row per CDR3 protein. The profile covers 45,000 to 50,000 distinct CDR3 sequences, with 4.5% appearing a single time and 5.5% to 6% taken by the ten largest. The sample was PBMCs. Every receptor here comes from an older woman with multiple sclerosis.

The chain links TRBV15 to TRBJ2-5, with a possible D match to TRBD1 (5 bases). V was cut by 0 bases and J by 4 bases, with 9 bases left in between. Germline-derived CDR1 and CDR2 are LNHNV and YYDKDF (reference sequence). The CDR3 is 14 residues long. DNA for the CDR3: TGTGCCACCAGCAGAGATAGGCAGGGAGAGACCCAGTACTTC. It encodes CATSRDRQGETQYF.

This clonotype was observed at least ten times. V usage is TRBV10-3 and J usage is TRBJ2-4; D gene unclear. This CDR3 contains 16 residues. The germline V gene has CDR1 ENHRY and CDR2 SYGVKD. The V and J ends lost 0 bases and 3 bases respectively, with 12 bases between them. CDR3 in amino acids: CAISESLRQDKNIQYF. In nucleotides, the CDR3 is TGTGCCATCAGTGAGTCGCTAAGGCAGGACAAAAACATTCAGTACTTC.

This clonotype has a count of ten or more. This sequence joins TRBV12-3 or TRBV12-4 and TRBJ2-7; D call uncertain. Trimming pared 2 bases from V and 6 bases from J, leaving 11 bases between. The CDR3 runs 13 residues. This CDR3 is CASSLRAGSEQYF. The DNA for the CDR3 is TGTGCCAGCAGTTTAAGGGCAGGTTCCGAGCAGTACTTC.

This clonotype was seen at least ten times. The chain links TRBV20-1 to TRBJ2-1; D remains unclear. The CDR3 consists of 18 residues. Between the trimmed V and J ends, which lost 0 bases and 5 bases, there was a span of 23 bases. Germline lookup yields CDR1 DFQATT and CDR2 SNEGSKA (reference sequence). CDR3 residues: CSARDSNLHERPNNEQFF. The CDR3 nucleotides read TGCAGTGCTAGAGATTCTAACCTACACGAGCGACCCAACAATGAGCAGTTCTTC.

This clonotype turned up a few times. The chain uses TRBV7-2 and TRBJ2-1; weak D call: TRBD1 (5 bases). This CDR3 is 13 amino acids long. The germline V gene encodes CDR1 SGHTA and CDR2 FQGNSA. V dropped 6 bases and J dropped 4 bases, with 10 bases sitting between them. For the CDR3, the DNA is TGTGCCAGCAGTTACGACAGATACAATGAGCAGTTCTTC. This encodes CASSYDRYNEQFF. Using reference TRBV7-2 and TRBJ2-1 for the parts outside the CDR3, the full variable domain is GAGVSQSPSNKVTEKGKDVELRCDPISGHTALYWYRQSLGQGLEFLIYFQGNSAPDKSGLPSDRFSAERTGGSVSTLTIQRTQQEDSAVYLCASSYDRYNEQFFGPGTRLTVL.

This clonotype was recorded at least ten times. The chain uses TRBV4-2 and TRBJ2-6; D is uncertain. The germline CDR1 and CDR2 sequences are LGHNA and YNFKEQ. The CDR3 extends over 14 amino acids. V was pared by 4 bases and J by 0 bases, with 4 bases between. CDR3 residues: CASSPNSGANVLTF. The DNA of the CDR3 is TGTGCCAGCAGCCCCAACTCTGGGGCCAACGTCCTGACTTTC.

This clonotype has a count of ten or more. The chain is built from TRBV5-1 and TRBJ2-2; 8 bases agree with TRBD1. Germline V gives CDR1 SGHRS, CDR2 YFSETQ. This CDR3 is 14 amino acids long. V was pared by 4 bases and J by 6 bases, with 5 bases of the junction left unmatched. The CDR3 reads CASSRRGLAGELFF. CDR3 nucleotides: TGCGCCAGCAGCCGCAGGGGGCTGGCCGGGGAGCTGTTTTTT.

This clonotype was picked up many times. V and J are TRBV20-1 and TRBJ2-7, with TRBD2 matching 9 bases. Per the germline V gene, CDR1 is DFQATT and CDR2 is SNEGSKA (reference sequence). J lost 9 bases, V lost 5 bases, and 8 bases had no gene match. The CDR3 runs 12 residues. The CDR3 loop is CSASEREERQYV. CDR3 coding DNA: TGCAGTGCTTCCGAGCGGGAGGAGAGGCAGTACGTC.

In this sample, this clonotype turned up many times. The rearrangement uses TRBV9 and TRBJ2-7; tentatively, D is TRBD1 (5 bases). The CDR3 extends over 15 amino acids. Germline values: CDR1 SGDLS, CDR2 YYNGEE. V was cut by 0 bases and J by 2 bases, with 12 bases left in between. CDR3 region: CASSVGWGLPYEQYF. The CDR3 bases are TGTGCCAGCAGCGTAGGGTGGGGCCTTCCCTACGAGCAGTACTTC. The full variable domain, in which reference TRBV9 and TRBJ2-7 provide the parts outside the CDR3, is DSGVTQTPKHLITATGQRVTLRCSPRSGDLSVYWYQQSLDQGLQFLIQYYNGEERAKGNILERFSAQQFPDLHSELNLSSLELGDSALYFCASSVGWGLPYEQYFGPGTRLTVT.

In its sample, this clonotype was seen many times. This chain joins TRBV6-2 or TRBV6-3 and TRBJ2-1, with D tentatively TRBD1 (6 bases). The CDR3 is 11 residues long. V was pared by 6 bases and J by 8 bases, with 8 bases between. The V gene's germline CDR1 is MNHEY and CDR2 SVGEGT. CDR3 nucleotide sequence: TGTGCCAGCAGCCCAGGGGATGAGCAGTTCTTC. Its translation is CASSPGDEQFF.

This clonotype has a count of ten or more. The chain carries TRBV29-1 and TRBJ2-5; no definite D call. Germline values: CDR1 SQVTM, CDR2 ANQGSEA. V was trimmed by 7 bases and J by 4 bases, leaving 4 bases between them. The CDR3 totals 9 residues. In DNA, the CDR3 is TGCAGCGGAGGAGAGACCCAGTACTTC. As protein: CSGGETQYF.

In its sample, this clonotype was seen a few times. This chain links TRBV28 with TRBJ2-1, with unresolved D. Germline lookup yields CDR1 MDHEN and CDR2 SYDVKM. Trimming left V 2 bases short and J 9 bases short, with 11 bases between. The CDR3 length is 13 residues. CDR3 loop: CASSLAALGEQFF. CDR3 bases: TGTGCCAGCAGTTTAGCCGCCTTGGGTGAGCAGTTCTTC.

The chain is built from TRBV20-1 and TRBJ1-5, with unresolved D. Germline CDR1 reads DFQATT; CDR2 reads SNEGSKA (reference sequence). The CDR3 consists of 14 residues. V lost 3 bases and J 4 bases, leaving 13 bases between the germline ends. The CDR3 DNA follows: TGCAGTGCTAGTAGAGGGAGGGTTAATCAGCCCCAGCATTTT. Translation: CSASRGRVNQPQHF.

Ten or more counts support this clonotype. The V gene is TRBV10-3, the J gene TRBJ2-3, with unresolved D. This CDR3 comprises 14 residues. CDR1 ENHRY and CDR2 SYGVKD come from the germline V gene. Between the trimmed V and J ends, which lost 4 bases and 6 bases, there was a span of 14 bases. The CDR3 bases are TGTGCCATCAGTGCTTCTTCTTTGGGGGATACGCAGTATTTT. Amino acids: CAISASSLGDTQYF.

This clonotype was counted a few times. This chain joins TRBV7-2 and TRBJ2-1; D remains ambiguous. The CDR3 covers 13 residues. Germline-derived CDR1 and CDR2 are SGHTA and FQGNSA. The ends were cut back, 4 bases at V and 5 bases at J, with 9 bases in the middle. CDR3 loop: CASSSAGNNEQFF. In DNA form, the CDR3 reads TGTGCCAGCAGCTCCGCTGGGAACAATGAGCAGTTCTTC.

In its sample, this clonotype was seen many times. This chain uses TRBV20-1 with TRBJ1-2; D is undetermined. This CDR3 is 14 amino acids long. Trimming removed 1 base at V and 6 bases at J, with 15 bases between. Germline V gene sequence: CDR1 DFQATT, CDR2 SNEGSKA (reference sequence). The CDR3 reads CSARGPRANDGYTF. The CDR3 DNA follows: TGCAGTGCTAGAGGCCCCCGTGCTAATGATGGCTACACCTTC.

This clonotype was seen repeatedly, ten times or more. The J gene is TRBJ2-5, the V gene TRBV7-2; possibly TRBD1 for D (6 bases). V gave up 1 base and J gave up 5 bases, with 11 bases separating them. This CDR3 contains 14 residues. Germline loops: CDR1 SGHTA, CDR2 FQGNSA. The CDR3 DNA sequence: TGTGCCAGCAGCTTAGGCAGGGGCACCGAGACCCAGTACTTC. It is translated as CASSLGRGTETQYF. The full variable domain, with the rest looked up from reference TRBV7-2 and TRBJ2-5, is GAGVSQSPSNKVTEKGKDVELRCDPISGHTALYWYRQSLGQGLEFLIYFQGNSAPDKSGLPSDRFSAERTGGSVSTLTIQRTQQEDSAVYLCASSLGRGTETQYFGPGTRLLVL.

The chain joins TRBV20-1 to TRBJ2-3, with D uncertain. CDR1 is DFQATT, CDR2 SNEGSKA, per germline (reference sequence). The CDR3 runs 14 residues. Trimming pared 3 bases from V and 6 bases from J, leaving 16 bases between. The CDR3 here is CSASPQPNHDTQYF. As DNA, the CDR3 is TGCAGTGCTAGTCCCCAGCCCAATCATGATACGCAGTATTTT.

This clonotype was counted ten times or more. The chain employs TRBV6-6 and TRBJ2-4; 9 positions match TRBD1. Unmatched junction bases numbered 11, after V lost 1 base and J lost 10 bases. Germline values: CDR1 MNHNY, CDR2 SVGAGI (reference sequence). The CDR3 covers 16 residues. In nucleotides, the CDR3 is TGTGCCAGCAGTTACTTTTCTCCGGGACAGGGAGGAATTCAGTACTTC. This codes for CASSYFSPGQGGIQYF.

The chain carries TRBV7-9 and TRBJ2-1; 9 nucleotides match TRBD2. The tail of the sequence fits TRBJ2-7 better, so the J call may be wrong. The CDR3 loop spans 17 amino acids. CDR1 and CDR2 from the germline V gene are SEHNR and FQNEAQ (reference sequence). The CDR3: CASSLTYGSGRLNEQYF. The DNA for the CDR3 is TGTGCCAGCAGCTTAACCTATGGAAGCGGGAGGTTGAATGAGCAGTACTTC.

This clonotype appeared many times. This sequence joins TRBV7-2 and TRBJ2-3; 8 nucleotides align to TRBD2. This CDR3 is built from 15 residues. V trimming: 5 bases; J trimming: 0 bases; junction bases outside the gene matches: 4. CDR1 SGHTA and CDR2 FQGNSA come from the germline V gene. This CDR3 reads CASSATSGSTDTQYF. Here the CDR3 DNA reads TGTGCCAGCAGCGCCACTAGCGGTAGCACAGATACGCAGTATTTT.

This clonotype appeared many times. This sequence joins TRBV28 and TRBJ2-1, with D possibly TRBD1 on 5 matching bases. The CDR3 has 14 amino acids. Germline V lookup: CDR1 MDHEN, CDR2 SYDVKM. V lost 4 bases and J lost 1, with 8 bases in between. This CDR3 reads CASSSGHSYNEQFF. The CDR3 coding sequence is TGTGCCAGCAGTTCCGGACATTCCTACAATGAGCAGTTCTTC.